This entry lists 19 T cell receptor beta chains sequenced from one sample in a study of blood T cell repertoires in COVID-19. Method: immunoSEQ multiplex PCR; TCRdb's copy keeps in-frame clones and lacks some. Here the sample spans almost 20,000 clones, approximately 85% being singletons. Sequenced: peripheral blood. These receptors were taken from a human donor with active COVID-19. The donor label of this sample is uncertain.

The CDR3 here is CASSLLEGASTEAFF. The CDR3 DNA reads as TGTGCCAGCAGCTTATTAGAGGGGGCAAGCACTGAAGCTTTCTTT. V is TRBV7-2 and J is TRBJ1-1, with TRBD1 matching over 7 bases. V was pared by 2 bases and J by 4 bases, with 7 bases of the junction left unmatched. Germline V lookup: CDR1 SGHTA, CDR2 FQGNSA. The CDR3 totals 15 residues.

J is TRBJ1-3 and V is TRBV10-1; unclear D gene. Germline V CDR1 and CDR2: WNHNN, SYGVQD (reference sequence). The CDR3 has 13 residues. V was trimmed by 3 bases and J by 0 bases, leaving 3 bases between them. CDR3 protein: CASSDNSGNTIYF. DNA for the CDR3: TGCGCCAGCAGTGACAACTCTGGAAACACCATATATTTT.

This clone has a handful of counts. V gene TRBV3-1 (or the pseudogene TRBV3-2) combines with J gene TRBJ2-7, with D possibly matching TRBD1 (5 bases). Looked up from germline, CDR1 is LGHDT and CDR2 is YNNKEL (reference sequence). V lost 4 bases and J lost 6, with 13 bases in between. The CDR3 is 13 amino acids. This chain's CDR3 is CASSLSTDAEQYF. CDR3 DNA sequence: TGTGCCAGCAGCCTATCGACAGATGCCGAGCAGTACTTC.

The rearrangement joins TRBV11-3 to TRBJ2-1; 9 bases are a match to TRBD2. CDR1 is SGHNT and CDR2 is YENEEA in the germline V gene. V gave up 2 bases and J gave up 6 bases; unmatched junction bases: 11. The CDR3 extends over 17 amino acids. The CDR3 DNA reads TGTGCCAGCAGCTTACTACCTCCTAGCGGGGAGCGCAATGAGCAGTTCTTC. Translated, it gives CASSLLPPSGERNEQFF. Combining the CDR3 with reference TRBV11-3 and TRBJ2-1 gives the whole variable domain EAGVVQSPRYKIIEKKQPVAFWCNPISGHNTLYWYLQNLGQGPELLIRYENEEAVDDSQLPKDRFSAERLKGVDSTLKIQPAELGDSAVYLCASSLLPPSGERNEQFFGPGTRLTVL.

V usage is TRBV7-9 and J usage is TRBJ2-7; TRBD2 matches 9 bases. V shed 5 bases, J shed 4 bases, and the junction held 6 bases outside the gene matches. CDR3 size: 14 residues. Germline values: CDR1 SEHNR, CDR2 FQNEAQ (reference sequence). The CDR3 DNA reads TGTGCCAGCAGCCTTAGCGGGAGCGGTTACGAGCAGTACTTC. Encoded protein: CASSLSGSGYEQYF.

CDR3 region: CASSWRGYNEQFF. Here the CDR3 DNA reads TGTGCCAGCAGCTGGAGGGGCTACAATGAGCAGTTCTTC. J is TRBJ2-1 and V is TRBV7-3; a weak D match, TRBD2 (6 bases). Looked up from germline, CDR1 is SGHTA and CDR2 is FQGTGA. The CDR3 spans 13 residues. Deletions cut 4 bases from V and 3 bases from J, with 7 bases between.

CDR3 DNA sequence: TGCAGCGTTGAAGAGTACACAGATACGCAGTATTTT. Translating it yields CSVEEYTDTQYF. The rearrangement uses TRBV29-1 and TRBJ2-3; unclear D gene. V dropped 0 bases and J dropped 2 bases, with 3 bases sitting between them. There are 12 residues in the CDR3. The V gene's germline CDR1 is SQVTM and CDR2 ANQGSEA.

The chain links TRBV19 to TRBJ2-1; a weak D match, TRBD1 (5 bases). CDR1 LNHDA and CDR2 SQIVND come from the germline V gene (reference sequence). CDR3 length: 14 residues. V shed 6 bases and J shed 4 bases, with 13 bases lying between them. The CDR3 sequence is CASRELQGYNEQFF. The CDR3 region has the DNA TGTGCCAGTAGGGAACTTCAGGGATACAATGAGCAGTTCTTC. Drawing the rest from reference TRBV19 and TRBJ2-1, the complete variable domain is DGGITQSPKYLFRKEGQNVTLSCEQNLNHDAMYWYRQDPGQGLRLIYYSQIVNDFQKGDIAEGYSVSREKKESFPLTVTSAQKNPTAFYLCASRELQGYNEQFFGPGTRLTVL.

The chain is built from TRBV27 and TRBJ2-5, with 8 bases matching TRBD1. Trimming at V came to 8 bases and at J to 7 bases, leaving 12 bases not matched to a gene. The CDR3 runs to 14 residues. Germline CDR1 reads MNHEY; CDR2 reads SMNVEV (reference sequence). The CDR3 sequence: CASVTRRGQGTQYF. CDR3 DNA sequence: TGTGCCAGCGTCACCCGCAGGGGGCAGGGGACCCAGTACTTC.

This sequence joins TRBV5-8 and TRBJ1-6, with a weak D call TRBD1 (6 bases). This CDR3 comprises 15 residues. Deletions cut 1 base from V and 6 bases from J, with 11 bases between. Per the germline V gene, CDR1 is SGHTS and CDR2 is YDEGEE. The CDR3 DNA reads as TGTGCCAGCAGCTTGAAGGCAGGGGCTAATTCACCCCTCCACTTT. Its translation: CASSLKAGANSPLHF.

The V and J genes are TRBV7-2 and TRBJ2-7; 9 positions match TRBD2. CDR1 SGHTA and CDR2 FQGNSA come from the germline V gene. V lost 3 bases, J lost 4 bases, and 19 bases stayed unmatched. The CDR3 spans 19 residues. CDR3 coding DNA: TGTGCCAGCAGCTTTCGTGCGGGAGGGCTTGGGGGTTGGGAATACGAGCAGTACTTC. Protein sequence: CASSFRAGGLGGWEYEQYF.

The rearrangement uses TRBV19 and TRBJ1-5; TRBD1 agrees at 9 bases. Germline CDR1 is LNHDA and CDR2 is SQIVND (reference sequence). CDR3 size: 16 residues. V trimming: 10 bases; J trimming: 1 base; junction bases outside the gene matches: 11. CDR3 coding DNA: TGTGCCACGTCCCGGGACAGGGAACTCAGCAATCAGCCCCAGCATTTT. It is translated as CATSRDRELSNQPQHF.

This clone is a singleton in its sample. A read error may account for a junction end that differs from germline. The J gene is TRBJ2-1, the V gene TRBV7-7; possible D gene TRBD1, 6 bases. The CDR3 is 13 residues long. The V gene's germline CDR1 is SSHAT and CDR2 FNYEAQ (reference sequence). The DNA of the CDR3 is TGTGCTAGCAGCTCCTCCCCGGGACAAAGGGAGTTCTTC. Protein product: CASSSSPGQREFF. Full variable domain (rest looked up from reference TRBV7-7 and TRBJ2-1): GAGVSQSPRYKVTKRGQDVTLRCDPISSHATLYWYQQALGQGPEFLTYFNYEAQPDKSGLPSDRFSAERPEGSISTLTIQRTEQRDSAMYRCASSSSPGQREFFGPGTRLTVL.

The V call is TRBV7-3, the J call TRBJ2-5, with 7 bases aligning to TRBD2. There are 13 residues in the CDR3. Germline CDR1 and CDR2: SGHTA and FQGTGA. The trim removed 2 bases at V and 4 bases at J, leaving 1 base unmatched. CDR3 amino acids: CASSLGEGETQYF. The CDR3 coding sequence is TGTGCCAGCAGCTTAGGGGAGGGAGAGACCCAGTACTTC. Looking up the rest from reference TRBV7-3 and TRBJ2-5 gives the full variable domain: GAGVSQTPSNKVTEKGKYVELRCDPISGHTALYWYRQSLGQGPEFLIYFQGTGAADDSGLPNDRFFAVRPEGSVSTLKIQRTERGDSAVYLCASSLGEGETQYFGPGTRLLVL.

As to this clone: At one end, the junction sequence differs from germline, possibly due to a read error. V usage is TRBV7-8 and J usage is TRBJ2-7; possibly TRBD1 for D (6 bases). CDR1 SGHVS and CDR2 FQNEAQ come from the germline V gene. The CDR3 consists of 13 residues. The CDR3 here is CASSLVETGHRNF. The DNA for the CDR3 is TGTGCCAGCAGCTTAGTTGAGACAGGCCATCGGAACTTC.

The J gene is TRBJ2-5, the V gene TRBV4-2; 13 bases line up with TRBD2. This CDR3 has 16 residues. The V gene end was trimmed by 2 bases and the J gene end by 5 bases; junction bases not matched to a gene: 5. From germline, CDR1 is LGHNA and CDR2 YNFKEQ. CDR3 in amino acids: CASSQSGTSGVETQYF. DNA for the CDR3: TGTGCCAGCAGCCAATCCGGGACTAGCGGGGTTGAGACCCAGTACTTC.

CDR3 DNA sequence: TGTGCCAGCAGCGACGGACAGGGGGGAGGGCAGCCCCAGCATTTT. Residues: CASSDGQGGGQPQHF. The chain uses TRBV9 and TRBJ1-5; TRBD1 matches at 10 bases. Germline CDR1 reads SGDLS; CDR2 reads YYNGEE. J lost 7 bases, V lost 3 bases, and 7 bases had no gene match. This CDR3 has 15 residues.

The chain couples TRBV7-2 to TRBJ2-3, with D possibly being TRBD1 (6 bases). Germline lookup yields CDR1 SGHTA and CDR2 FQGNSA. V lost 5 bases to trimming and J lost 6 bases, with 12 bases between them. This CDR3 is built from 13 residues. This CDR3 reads CASSPQGRDTQYF. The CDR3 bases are TGTGCCAGCAGCCCCCAGGGGCGGGATACGCAGTATTTT.

As DNA, the CDR3 is TGTGCCACCAGTGATGCCGGGGGGCGCAGCCCAGATACGCAGTATTTT. This sequence encodes CATSDAGGRSPDTQYF. This chain connects TRBV24-1 to TRBJ2-3, with D possibly matching TRBD2 (7 bases). Germline V CDR1 and CDR2: KGHDR, SFDVKD. CDR3 length: 16 amino acids. Trimming pared 3 bases from V and 4 bases from J, leaving 16 bases between.